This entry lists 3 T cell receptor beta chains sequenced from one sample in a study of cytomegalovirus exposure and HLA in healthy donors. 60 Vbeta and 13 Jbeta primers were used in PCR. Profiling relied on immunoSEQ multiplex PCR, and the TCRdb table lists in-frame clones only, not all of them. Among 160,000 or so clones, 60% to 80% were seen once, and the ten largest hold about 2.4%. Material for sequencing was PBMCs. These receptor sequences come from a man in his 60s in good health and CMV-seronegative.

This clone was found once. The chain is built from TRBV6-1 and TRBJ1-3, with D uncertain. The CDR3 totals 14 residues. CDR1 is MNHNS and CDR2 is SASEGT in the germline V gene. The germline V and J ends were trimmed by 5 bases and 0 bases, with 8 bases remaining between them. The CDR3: CASSLGRSGNTIYF. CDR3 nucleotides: TGTGCCAGCAGTTTGGGCCGCTCTGGAAACACCATATATTTT.

Written as DNA, the CDR3 is TGTGCCAGCAAGCCCCTTACTAGCACAGATACGCAGTATTTT. This codes for CASKPLTSTDTQYF. The chain joins TRBV2 to TRBJ2-3; D gene uncertain. The CDR3 runs to 14 residues. Trimming pared 7 bases from V and 0 bases from J, leaving 11 bases between. Germline CDR1 is SNHLY and CDR2 is FYNNEI.

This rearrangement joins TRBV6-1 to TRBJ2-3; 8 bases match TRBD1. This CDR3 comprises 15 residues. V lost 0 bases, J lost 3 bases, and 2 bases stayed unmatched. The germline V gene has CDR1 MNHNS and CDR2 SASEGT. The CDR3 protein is CASSEAQGATDTQYF. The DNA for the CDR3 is TGTGCCAGCAGTGAAGCGCAGGGGGCAACAGATACGCAGTATTTT.